These 14 T cell receptor beta chains share one sample of origin, sequenced in a study of CD8+ T cells in alopecia areata. RNA was extracted and reverse transcribed into cDNA as the sequencing template. Only in-frame clones appear in the TCRdb table, and some are missing; sequencing was by immunoSEQ multiplex PCR. The sample lists 65,000 to 95,000 clones, roughly 50% seen once, with approximately 5.4% in the top ten. Sequenced material: NKG2D-high CD8+ T cells sorted from blood. The receptor set was obtained from a human donor with alopecia areata.

Remarks on this clone: The same CDR3 can be traced to other DNA sequences in this sample. The rearrangement links TRBV29-1 to TRBJ2-7; D remains unclear. Trimming removed 6 bases from V and 0 bases from J, with 9 bases in between. The CDR3 sequence is 12 residues long. From germline, CDR1 is SQVTM and CDR2 ANQGSEA. The CDR3 reads CSVTQSSYEQYF. For the CDR3, the DNA is TGCAGCGTCACACAAAGCTCCTACGAGCAGTACTTC.

The CDR3 region has the DNA TGTGCCAGCAGCGAGGGCTGGTCCTACGAGCAGTACTTC. Protein: CASSEGWSYEQYF. The chain has TRBV11-2 and TRBJ2-7; D might be TRBD2 (5 bases). Germline CDR1 and CDR2: SGHAT and FQNNGV. CDR3 size: 13 residues. V was trimmed by 5 bases and J by 1 base, leaving 9 bases between them. Together with reference TRBV11-2 and TRBJ2-7, the CDR3 gives the full variable domain: EAGVAQSPRYKIIEKRQSVAFWCNPISGHATLYWYQQILGQGPKLLIQFQNNGVVDDSQLPKDRFSAERLKGVDSTLKIQPAKLEDSAVYLCASSEGWSYEQYFGPGTRLTVT.

The chain combines TRBV5-6 with TRBJ2-3; no reliable D call. V was clipped by 0 bases and J by 6 bases, with 11 bases between them. The CDR3 spans 14 residues. In germline, CDR1 is SGHDT, CDR2 YYEEEE. CDR3 DNA sequence: TGTGCCAGCAGCTTGGGGGATCTAGGCGATACGCAGTATTTT. It specifies CASSLGDLGDTQYF.

This clone was counted only a few times. The sample holds other DNA sequences that translate to the same CDR3. The rearrangement links TRBV2 to TRBJ1-1, with no clear D. With 4 bases removed from V and 5 bases from J, the gap between germline ends came to 2 bases. Germline V gene lookup returns CDR1 SNHLY and CDR2 FYNNEI. CDR3 length: 10 amino acids. For the CDR3, the DNA is TGTGCCAGCAGTGGTACTGAAGCTTTCTTT. This codes for CASSGTEAFF.

This clone has just a few counts. The chain is built from TRBV6-5 and TRBJ2-2, with D uncertain. V was clipped by 4 bases and J by 6 bases, with 9 bases between them. Germline assignment: CDR1 MNHEY and CDR2 SVGAGI. The CDR3 totals 13 residues. CDR3 coding DNA: TGTGCCAGCAGTTCCCTGGAGCCCGGGGAGCTGTTTTTT. It yields the protein CASSSLEPGELFF.

The chain joins TRBV5-1 to TRBJ2-1; the match to TRBD2 covers 8 bases. Per germline, CDR1 SGHRS and CDR2 YFSETQ. V shed 0 bases, J shed 0 bases, and the junction held 2 bases outside the gene matches. The CDR3 covers 16 residues. CDR3 nucleotides: TGCGCCAGCAGCTTGGAGCTAGCGGGCTCCTACAATGAGCAGTTCTTC. Translated: CASSLELAGSYNEQFF.

This chain connects TRBV4-1 to TRBJ2-1; the D gene is possibly TRBD1 (6 bases). Germline V CDR1 and CDR2: MGHRA, YSYEKL. The CDR3 extends over 14 amino acids. Trimming took 0 bases from V and 7 from J, leaving 10 bases between them. CDR3 DNA sequence: TGCGCCAGCAGCCAAGAGGGACATAGGAATGAGCAGTTCTTC. Its translation: CASSQEGHRNEQFF.

The gene calls are TRBV7-9 and TRBJ2-1, with a possible D match to TRBD2 (6 bases). Looked up from germline, CDR1 is SEHNR and CDR2 is FQNEAQ (reference sequence). This CDR3 is built from 16 residues. The germline V and J ends were trimmed by 2 bases and 5 bases, with 16 bases remaining between them. The CDR3 is CASSLLDGGIHNEQFF. The CDR3 DNA is TGTGCCAGCAGCTTACTGGACGGGGGTATACACAATGAGCAGTTCTTC.

V usage is TRBV28 and J usage is TRBJ2-7; D may be TRBD2 (5 bases). The germline V gene encodes CDR1 MDHEN and CDR2 SYDVKM. Trimming shortened V by 5 bases and J by 2 bases, and 10 bases separated the two germline ends. The CDR3 length is 13 residues. As DNA, the CDR3 is TGTGCCAGCAGTGGAGGTCCTCCCTACGAGCAGTACTTC. As protein: CASSGGPPYEQYF.

The gene calls are TRBV9 and TRBJ2-1; a possible D gene is TRBD2 (6 bases). The germline gives CDR1 SGDLS, CDR2 YYNGEE. The CDR3 contains 15 residues. V gave up 3 bases and J gave up 0 bases, with 10 bases separating them. The CDR3 spells CASSDASDSYNEQFF. CDR3 DNA: TGTGCCAGCAGCGACGCTAGCGACTCCTACAATGAGCAGTTCTTC.

The rearrangement links TRBV10-2 to TRBJ2-5, with D hard to call. Germline values: CDR1 WSHSY, CDR2 SAAADI. The V gene lost 2 bases and the J gene lost 4 bases, with 14 bases spanning the gap. The CDR3 runs 15 residues. Here the CDR3 DNA reads TGCGCCAGCAGTGAGGGGCAGGATGGAGCAGAGACCCAGTACTTC. Encoded protein: CASSEGQDGAETQYF.

The chain joins TRBV5-1 to TRBJ1-4; tentatively, D is TRBD1 (6 bases). The CDR3 sequence is 16 residues long. V was shortened by 3 bases and J by 2 bases, with 14 bases between the two germline ends. The germline V gene has CDR1 SGHRS and CDR2 YFSETQ. The CDR3 nucleotides are TGCGCCAGCAGCTCCGAACGGACAGAGACTAATGAAAAACTGTTTTTT. As protein: CASSSERTETNEKLFF. The full variable domain, in which reference TRBV5-1 and TRBJ1-4 provide the parts outside the CDR3, is KAGVTQTPRYLIKTRGQQVTLSCSPISGHRSVSWYQQTPGQGLQFLFEYFSETQRNKGNFPGRFSGRQFSNSRSEMNVSTLELGDSALYLCASSSERTETNEKLFFGSGTQLSVL.

This chain links TRBV7-4 with TRBJ1-4; TRBD1 aligns across 8 bases. The J segment lost 0 bases and the V segment lost 1 base, leaving 10 bases of the junction unmatched. There are 19 residues in the CDR3. The germline gives CDR1 SGHVT, CDR2 SQSDAQ. Here the CDR3 reads CASSLGPRQGSSTNEKLFF. The CDR3 region has the DNA TGTGCCAGCAGCTTAGGTCCACGACAGGGGTCGTCAACTAATGAAAAACTGTTTTTT.

The chain is built from TRBV5-1 and TRBJ2-3; no clear D gene. The CDR3 totals 14 residues. Germline assignment: CDR1 SGHRS and CDR2 YFSETQ. V was cut by 1 base and J by 4 bases, with 10 bases left in between. The CDR3 DNA is TGCGCCAGCAGCTTGAATGGATTCCCAGATACGCAGTATTTT. This encodes CASSLNGFPDTQYF.